This TCR beta chain was obtained from a study of patients and donors after allogeneic stem cell transplantation (dated by TCRdb to about 2020). Counted from cysteine to phenylalanine, this CDR3 has 14 amino acids. Of the read, only the CDR3 DNA is kept; its 42 bases are in frame from base 1. V is cut back by 5 bases and J by 1 base, with 6 bases in the junction unmatched. Sequences DFQATT (CDR1) and SNEGSKA (CDR2) are obtained from the germline V gene (reference sequence). Comment on this clonotype: No cognate antigen has been identified for it. Within one base of it there is no much larger clone, and no base qualities were kept.

Library preparation employed RT-PCR. Sequencing was performed on a NextSeq 550. Clones were called with MiXCR by TCRdb after fastp trimmed the public reads at Q25, and only in-frame beta chains were retained. Rows are combined by CDR3 protein, so each entry shows the most common genes and DNA. For this sample there are 150,000 to 200,000 distinct CDR3 sequences; approximately 24% appear just once. The ten largest make up 20% to 30% of the sample. The specimen was blood, either unsorted or a sorted T cell fraction (not recorded which). Rearrangement joined TRBV20-1 to TRBJ2-3; 7 of the junction bases match TRBD2. This sequence originates from a human donor who was either an allogeneic HSCT recipient or a stem cell or donor lymphocyte infusion donor (not recorded which). It is not recorded whose cells these are; they may come from a transplant donor. The DNA sequence follows: TGCAGTGCTCCACCTAGCGGACGCACAGATACGCAGTATTTT. It specifies CSAPPSGRTDTQYF.